What follows are 2 T cell receptor beta chains derived from one specimen sequenced in a study of T cells in Graves' hyperthyroidism and ophthalmopathy. Amplified regions were TCR beta CDR3 sequences from RNA transcripts. A set of HTBI primers served as the primers for a first-round RT-PCR of the TCR CDR3. One entry per CDR3 protein, called by TCRdb with MiXCR from the multiplex PCR reads. The data contain fewer than 300,000 distinct CDR3 sequences, nearly 15% of them singletons. What was sequenced was blood. All receptors come from a woman aged 45-65 years with Graves' hyperthyroidism that later progressed to Graves' ophthalmopathy.

This clonotype appeared many times. This sequence joins TRBV5-4 and TRBJ1-1; D not resolved. V lost 4 bases and J 1 base, leaving 8 bases between the germline ends. Germline CDR1 is SGHNT and CDR2 is YYREEE (reference sequence). This CDR3 is 13 amino acids long. The CDR3 coding sequence is TGTGCCAGCAGCGAGACTTCGAACACTGAAGCTTTCTTT. It codes for CASSETSNTEAFF.

This clonotype was counted ten times or more. The V gene is TRBV5-1, the J gene TRBJ2-3; 8 bases map to TRBD2. CDR1 SGHRS and CDR2 YFSETQ come from the germline V gene. V lost 0 bases and J lost 5; bases outside the gene matches: 8. The CDR3 spans 16 residues. Here the CDR3 DNA reads TGCGCCAGCAGCTTGGGTGGGACTAGAAGCGGAGATACGCAGTATTTT. It is translated as CASSLGGTRSGDTQYF. Supplemented by reference TRBV5-1 and TRBJ2-3, the full variable domain reads KAGVTQTPRYLIKTRGQQVTLSCSPISGHRSVSWYQQTPGQGLQFLFEYFSETQRNKGNFPGRFSGRQFSNSRSEMNVSTLELGDSALYLCASSLGGTRSGDTQYFGPGTRLTVL.